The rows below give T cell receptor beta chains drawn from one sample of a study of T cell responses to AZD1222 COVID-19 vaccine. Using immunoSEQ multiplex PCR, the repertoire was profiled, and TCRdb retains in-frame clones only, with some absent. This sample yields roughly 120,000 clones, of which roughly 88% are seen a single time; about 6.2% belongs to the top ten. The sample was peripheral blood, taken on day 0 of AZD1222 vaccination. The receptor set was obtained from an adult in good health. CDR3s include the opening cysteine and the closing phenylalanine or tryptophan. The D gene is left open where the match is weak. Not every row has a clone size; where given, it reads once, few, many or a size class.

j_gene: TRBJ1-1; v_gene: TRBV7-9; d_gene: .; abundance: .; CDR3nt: TGTGCCAGCAGCTTTGGGGGGGCGAACACTGAAGCTTTCTTT; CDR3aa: CASSFGGANTEAFF
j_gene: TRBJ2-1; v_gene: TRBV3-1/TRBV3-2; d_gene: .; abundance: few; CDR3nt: TGTGCCAGCAGCATGCTGACGGGGGAGCAGTTCTTC; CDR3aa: CASSMLTGEQFF
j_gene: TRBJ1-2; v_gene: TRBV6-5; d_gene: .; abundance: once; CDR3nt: TGTGCCAGCAGTTACTCTTCCTTCGGAGGCTACACCTTC; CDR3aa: CASSYSSFGGYTF
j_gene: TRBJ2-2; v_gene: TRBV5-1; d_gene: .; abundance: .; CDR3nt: TGCGCCAGCAGCTTTCCGGCCGGTGGCGGGGAGCTGTTTTTT; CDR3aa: CASSFPAGGGELFF
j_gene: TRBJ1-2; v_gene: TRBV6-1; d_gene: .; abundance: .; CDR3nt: TGTGCCAGCAGTGATCTCGGAAGAATTAACTATGGCTACACCTTC; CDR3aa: CASSDLGRINYGYTF
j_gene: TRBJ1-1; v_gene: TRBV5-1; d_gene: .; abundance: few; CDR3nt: TGCGCCAGCAGCACCGGGTGGGGACCAGCGAACACTGAAGCTTTCTTT; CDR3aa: CASSTGWGPANTEAFF
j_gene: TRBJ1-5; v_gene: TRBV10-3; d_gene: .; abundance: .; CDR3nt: TGTGCCATCAGTGGAGGGGAGGATCAGCCCCAGCATTTT; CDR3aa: CAISGGEDQPQHF
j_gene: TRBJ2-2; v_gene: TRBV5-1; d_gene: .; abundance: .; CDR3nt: TGCGCCAGCAGCTACCCTCTCGGGACCGGGGAGCTGTTTTTT; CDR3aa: CASSYPLGTGELFF
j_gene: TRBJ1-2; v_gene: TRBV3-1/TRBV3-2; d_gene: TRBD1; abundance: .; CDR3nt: TGTGCCAGCAGCCCGAGGACAGGAGAATATGGCTACACCTTC; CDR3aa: CASSPRTGEYGYTF
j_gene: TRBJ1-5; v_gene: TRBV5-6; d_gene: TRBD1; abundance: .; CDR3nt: TGTGCCAGCAGCTTAGGACAGGACCCTGATCAGCCCCAGCATTTT; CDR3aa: CASSLGQDPDQPQHF
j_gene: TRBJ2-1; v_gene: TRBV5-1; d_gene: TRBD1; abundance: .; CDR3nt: TGCGCCAGCAGCTTAGGGACAGGGCTCCTGGATGAGCAGTTCTTC; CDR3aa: CASSLGTGLLDEQFF
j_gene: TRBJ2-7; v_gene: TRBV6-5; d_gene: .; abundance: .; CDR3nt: TGTGCCCTAGGGGTCCCAAGCTCCTACGAGCAGTACTTC; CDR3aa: CALGVPSSYEQYF
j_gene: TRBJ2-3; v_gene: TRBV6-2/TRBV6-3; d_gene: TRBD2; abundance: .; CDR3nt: TGTGCCAGCAGTGGCGGGGGAAGCACAGATACGCAGTATTTT; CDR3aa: CASSGGGSTDTQYF
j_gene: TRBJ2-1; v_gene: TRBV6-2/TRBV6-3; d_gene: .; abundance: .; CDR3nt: TGTGCCAGCAGTGACGGGACTCACAAAAACAATGAGCAGTTCTTC; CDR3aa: CASSDGTHKNNEQFF
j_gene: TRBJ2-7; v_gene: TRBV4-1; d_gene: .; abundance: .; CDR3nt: TGCGCCAGCAGGCTGTGGAGGGGGGCCTACGAGCAGTACTTC; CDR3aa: CASRLWRGAYEQYF
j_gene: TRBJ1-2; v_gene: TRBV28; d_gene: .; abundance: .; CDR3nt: TGTGCCAGCAGTTTTTCGCTAGGGGGGCCTCTCTATGGCTACACCTTC; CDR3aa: CASSFSLGGPLYGYTF
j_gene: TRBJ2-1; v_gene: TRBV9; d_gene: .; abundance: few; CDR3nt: TGTGCCAGCAGCTTGTCACTCTACAATGAGCAGTTCTTC; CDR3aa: CASSLSLYNEQFF
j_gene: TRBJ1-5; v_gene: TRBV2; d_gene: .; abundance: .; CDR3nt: TGTGCCAGCAGTTATAAAGAGGCCCAGCATTTT; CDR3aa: CASSYKEAQHF
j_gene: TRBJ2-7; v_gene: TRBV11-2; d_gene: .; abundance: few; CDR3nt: TGTGCCAGCAGCTTAAGGGTGACGGACGGCGAGCAGTACTTC; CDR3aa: CASSLRVTDGEQYF
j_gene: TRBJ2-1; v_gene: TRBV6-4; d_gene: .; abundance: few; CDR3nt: TGTGCCAGCAGCCATTCAGGGGAAAATGAGCAGTTCTTC; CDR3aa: CASSHSGENEQFF
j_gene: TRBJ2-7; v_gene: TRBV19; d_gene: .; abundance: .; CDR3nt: TGTGCCAGTAGCCTACTCCTAACAGGGAGCGAGCAGTACTTC; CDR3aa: CASSLLLTGSEQYF
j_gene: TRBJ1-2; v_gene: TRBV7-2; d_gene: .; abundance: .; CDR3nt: TGTGCCAGCAGCCCCGGGAGTTCCTATGGCTACACCTTC; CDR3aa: CASSPGSSYGYTF
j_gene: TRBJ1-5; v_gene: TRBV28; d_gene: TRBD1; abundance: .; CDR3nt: TGTGCCAGCGGACAGGAGAATCAGCCCCAGCATTTT; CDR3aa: CASGQENQPQHF
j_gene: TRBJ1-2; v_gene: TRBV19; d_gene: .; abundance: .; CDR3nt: TGTGCCAGTAGTATAACCCATCGGCAGATCTATGGCTACACCTTC; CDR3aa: CASSITHRQIYGYTF
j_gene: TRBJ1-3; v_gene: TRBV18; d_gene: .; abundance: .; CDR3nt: TGTGCCAGCTCACCAGGAACTGGAAACACCATATATTTT; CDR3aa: CASSPGTGNTIYF
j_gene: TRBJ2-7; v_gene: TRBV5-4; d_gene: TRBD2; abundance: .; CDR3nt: TGTGCCAGCAGCCCAGCGGGGGGATCCTACGAGCAGTACTTC; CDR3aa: CASSPAGGSYEQYF
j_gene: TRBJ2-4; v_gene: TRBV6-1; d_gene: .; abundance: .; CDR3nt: TGTGCCAGCAGTGACCGTCCGCTCGCCAAAAACATTCAGTACTTC; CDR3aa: CASSDRPLAKNIQYF
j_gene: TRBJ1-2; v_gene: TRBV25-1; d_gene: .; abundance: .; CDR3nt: TGTGCCAGCAGTGCGGACCCTGGCTATGGCTACACCTTC; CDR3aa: CASSADPGYGYTF
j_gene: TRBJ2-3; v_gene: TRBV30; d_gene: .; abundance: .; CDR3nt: TGTGCCTGGAGACCTAAGGCCCCCGGCCCCACAGATACGCAGTATTTT; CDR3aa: CAWRPKAPGPTDTQYF
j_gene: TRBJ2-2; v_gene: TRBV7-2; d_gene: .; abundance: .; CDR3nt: TGTGCCAGCAGCCCAGAGGGAGTAGCCACCGGGGAGCTGTTTTTT; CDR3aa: CASSPEGVATGELFF
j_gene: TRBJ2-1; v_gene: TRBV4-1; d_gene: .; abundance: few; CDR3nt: TGCGCCAGCAGCCAAGAGGAGGGATCTTCCCTCGGTGAGCAGTTCTTC; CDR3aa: CASSQEEGSSLGEQFF
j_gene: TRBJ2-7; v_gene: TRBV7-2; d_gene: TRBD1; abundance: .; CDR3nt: TGTGCCAGCAGCTTGCGAAAAGGACAGGGGGCTCTAGGCGAGCAGTACTTC; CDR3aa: CASSLRKGQGALGEQYF
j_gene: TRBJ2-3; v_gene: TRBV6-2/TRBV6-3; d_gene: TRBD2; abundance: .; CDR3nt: TGTGCCAGCAGTTACTCGAGTGGGGGGGGAACAGATACGCAGTATTTT; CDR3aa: CASSYSSGGGTDTQYF
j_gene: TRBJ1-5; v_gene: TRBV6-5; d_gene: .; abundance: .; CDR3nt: TGTGCCAGCAGTTTAGTCGGGATTTCTCAGCCCCAGCATTTT; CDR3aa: CASSLVGISQPQHF
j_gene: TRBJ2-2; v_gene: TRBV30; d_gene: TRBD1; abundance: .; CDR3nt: TGTGCCTGGATAGGACAGGAAAACACCGGGGAGCTGTTTTTT; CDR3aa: CAWIGQENTGELFF
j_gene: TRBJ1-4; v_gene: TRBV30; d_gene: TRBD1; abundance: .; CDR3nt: TGTGCCTGGAGTGATACCGGGACAGATGAAAAACTGTTTTTT; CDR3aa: CAWSDTGTDEKLFF
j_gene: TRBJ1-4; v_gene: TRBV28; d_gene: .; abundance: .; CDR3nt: TGTGCCAGCAGTCTAGGGGGTGGTGGAGAAAAACTGTTTTTT; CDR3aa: CASSLGGGGEKLFF
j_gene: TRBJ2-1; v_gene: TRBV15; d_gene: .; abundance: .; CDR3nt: TGTGCCACCAGCAGAGGTCGTGAGCAGTTCTTC; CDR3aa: CATSRGREQFF
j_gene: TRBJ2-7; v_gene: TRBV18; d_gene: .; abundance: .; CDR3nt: TGTGCCAGCTCACCGGTCGACAGCACCTACGAGCAGTACTTC; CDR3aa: CASSPVDSTYEQYF
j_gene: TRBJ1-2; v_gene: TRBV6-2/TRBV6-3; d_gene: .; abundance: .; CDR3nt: TGTGCCAGCAGTTACGCCCCTCCGGGGGTTAACTATGGCTACACCTTC; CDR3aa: CASSYAPPGVNYGYTF
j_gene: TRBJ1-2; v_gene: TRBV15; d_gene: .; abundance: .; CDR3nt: TGTGCCACCAGCAGAGATTGGGGAGGCTACACCTTC; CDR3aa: CATSRDWGGYTF